This TCR beta chain appears in the sequencing data of a study of T cell responses to AZD1222 COVID-19 vaccine. TCRdb keeps only in-frame clones here, not all; method: immunoSEQ multiplex PCR. The repertoire consists of some 150,000 clones, with 85% occurring once and the leading ten covering 6.5% to 8.5%. Study findings and constraints: A rise in Spike-specific TCR breadth and depth followed two AZD1222 doses. A mostly white British donor set with more females was recruited, and clonal diversity was possibly underestimated. Only 5 or 6 AZD1222 recipients were seropositive at baseline. Per reports, nearly half of all spike-specific TCRs target regions that are unmutated in variants.

Trimming cost V 3 bases and J 5 bases, with 9 bases left between them. The CDR3 runs to 13 residues. Germline loops: CDR1 LGHNA, CDR2 YSLEER. A word on this clone: Antigen unknown.

The chain links TRBV4-3 to TRBJ2-3, with D perhaps TRBD1 (5 bases). This receptor was taken from an adult who received the MenACWY meningococcal vaccine as a control. Sequenced here: peripheral blood, sampled 28 days after the second dose of the MenACWY control vaccine. The CDR3 region is CASSHAQGDTQYF. The CDR3 DNA is TGCGCCAGCAGCCACGCCCAGGGAGATACGCAGTATTTT.